The 8 T cell receptor beta chains below all came from one sample that was sequenced in a study of beta chain features in type 1 diabetes. Expressed TCRB transcripts got sequenced, as all isolated RNA was reverse transcribed. Profiled with immunoSEQ multiplex PCR; TCRdb holds only in-frame clones, not every one. The sample lists under 200,000 clones, approximately 9% occurring once. Source material: central memory CD4+ T cells from blood. The receptors here all came from a woman aged 18-29 years in good health.

This clone was detected only a few times. The chain carries TRBV6-6 and TRBJ1-1, with a possible D match to TRBD1 (5 bases). V lost 4 bases, J lost 8 bases, and 14 bases lay in between. The CDR3 covers 13 residues. Germline CDR1 and CDR2: MNHNY and SVGAGI (reference sequence). The CDR3 is CASSSGLLEEAFF. In DNA, the CDR3 is TGTGCCAGCAGTTCGGGACTGCTCGAGGAAGCTTTCTTT.

This clone has more than one count but fewer than ten. The chain has TRBV30 and TRBJ2-3; 9 bases agree with TRBD1. With V trimmed by 2 bases and J by 4 bases, 4 bases remained unmatched. This CDR3 region has 14 residues. CDR1 and CDR2 from the germline V gene are GTSNPN and SVGIG (reference sequence). CDR3 loop: CAWSRTGAPDTQYF. For the CDR3, the DNA is TGTGCCTGGAGTAGGACAGGGGCACCAGATACGCAGTATTTT.

This clone was picked up a small number of times. The chain joins TRBV11-3 to TRBJ1-1; D uncertain. CDR1 and CDR2 (germline): SGHNT, YENEEA. The CDR3 totals 18 residues. Trimming stripped 5 bases from V and 0 bases from J, with 22 bases between. CDR3 bases: TGTGCCAGCAGCCCCCAACCGAGGTTTCAGCTATTGAACACTGAAGCTTTCTTT. Its translation is CASSPQPRFQLLNTEAFF.

The gene calls are TRBV5-6 and TRBJ2-1, with D unclear. This CDR3 has 13 residues. Per germline, CDR1 SGHDT and CDR2 YYEEEE. With 2 bases removed from V and 6 bases from J, the gap between germline ends came to 9 bases. The CDR3 coding sequence is TGTGCCAGCAGCTTATTAACAGCCAATGAGCAGTTCTTC. Its translation: CASSLLTANEQFF.

This clone was observed a few times. V is TRBV2 and J is TRBJ1-2, with unresolved D. In germline, CDR1 is SNHLY, CDR2 FYNNEI. Trimming left V 0 bases short and J 4 bases short, with 9 bases between. The CDR3 sequence is 14 residues long. The CDR3 bases are TGTGCCAGCAGTGAAGCTACGGGTGGCTATGGCTACACCTTC. It codes for CASSEATGGYGYTF. Looking up the rest from reference TRBV2 and TRBJ1-2 gives the full variable domain: EPEVTQTPSHQVTQMGQEVILRCVPISNHLYFYWYRQILGQKVEFLVSFYNNEISEKSEIFDDQFSVERPDGSNFTLKIRSTKLEDSAMYFCASSEATGGYGYTFGSGTRLTVV.

This clone was seen a handful of times. The chain recombines TRBV30 with TRBJ2-5; D perhaps matches TRBD2 (5 bases). V was cut by 5 bases and J by 5 bases, with 18 bases left in between. CDR3 size: 14 residues. Germline V gene data show CDR1 as GTSNPN and CDR2 as SVGIG (reference sequence). This CDR3 is CAWQRARLGETQYF. The CDR3 DNA follows: TGTGCCTGGCAGAGGGCCAGGCTGGGGGAGACCCAGTACTTC.

In this sample, this clone turned up a few times. Other DNA sequences in the same sample also yield this CDR3. This chain uses TRBV7-3 with TRBJ2-3; D is unclear. The CDR3 sequence is 13 residues long. V was pared by 1 base and J by 6 bases, with 8 bases between. Germline CDR1 is SGHTA and CDR2 is FQGTGA. The CDR3 region has the DNA TGTGCCAGCAGCTTAAAGCCCGGGGATACGCAGTATTTT. Amino acids: CASSLKPGDTQYF.

This clone has just a few counts. Mismatch with germline at one junction end may stem from a read error. Distinct nucleotide sequences in the sample also encode this CDR3. The rearrangement joins TRBV7-7 to TRBJ1-1; no reliable D call. The CDR3 loop spans 13 amino acids. Germline CDR1 and CDR2: SSHAT and FNYEAQ (reference sequence). The CDR3 sequence: CASSLLENTEAFF. In nucleotides, the CDR3 is TGTGCTAGCAGCTTACTAGAGAACACTGAAGCTTTCTTT.